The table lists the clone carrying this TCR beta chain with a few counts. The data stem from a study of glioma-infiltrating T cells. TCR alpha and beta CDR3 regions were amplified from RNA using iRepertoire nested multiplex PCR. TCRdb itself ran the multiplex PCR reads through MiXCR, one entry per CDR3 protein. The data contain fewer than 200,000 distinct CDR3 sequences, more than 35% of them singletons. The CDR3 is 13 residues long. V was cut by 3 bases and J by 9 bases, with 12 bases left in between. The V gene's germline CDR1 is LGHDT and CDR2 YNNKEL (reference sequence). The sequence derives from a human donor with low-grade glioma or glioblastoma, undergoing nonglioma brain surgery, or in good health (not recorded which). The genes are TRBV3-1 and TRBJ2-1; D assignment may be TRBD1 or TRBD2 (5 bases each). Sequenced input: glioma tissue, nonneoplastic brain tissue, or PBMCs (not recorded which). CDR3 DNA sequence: TGTGCCAGCAGCCAGGGTTGGGGGATTGAGCAGTTCTTC. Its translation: CASSQGWGIEQFF.